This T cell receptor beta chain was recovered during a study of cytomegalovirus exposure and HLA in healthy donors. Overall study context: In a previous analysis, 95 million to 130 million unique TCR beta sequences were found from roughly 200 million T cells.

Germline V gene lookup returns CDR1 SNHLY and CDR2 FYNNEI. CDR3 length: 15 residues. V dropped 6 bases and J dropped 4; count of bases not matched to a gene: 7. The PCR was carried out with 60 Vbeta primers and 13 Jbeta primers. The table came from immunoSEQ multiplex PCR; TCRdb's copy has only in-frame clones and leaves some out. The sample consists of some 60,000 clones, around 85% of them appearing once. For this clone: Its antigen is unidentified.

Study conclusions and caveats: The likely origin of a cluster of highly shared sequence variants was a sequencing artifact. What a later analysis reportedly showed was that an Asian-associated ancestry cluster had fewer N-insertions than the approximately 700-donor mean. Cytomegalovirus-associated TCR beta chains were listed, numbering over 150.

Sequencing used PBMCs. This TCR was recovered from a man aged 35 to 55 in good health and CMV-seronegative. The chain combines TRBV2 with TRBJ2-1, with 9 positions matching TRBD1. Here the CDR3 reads CASREDRGLYNEQFF. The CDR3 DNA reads TGTGCCAGCAGAGAGGACAGGGGCCTTTACAATGAGCAGTTCTTC.